Presented here are 3 T cell receptor beta chains from one specimen sequenced in a study of long-term antiretroviral therapy in people with HIV (dated by TCRdb to between 2021 and 2024). The immunoSEQ hsTCRB v3.0 assay was used at survey level resolution to sequence the TRB variable region. The immuneACCESS repertoire file appears here via TCRdb, limited to in-frame rearrangements. These files lack a portion of the clones; in checked studies, under half of the deficit traces to unresolved V genes, and the cause of the others is not known. Within this sample are thousands of clones, with over 75% of them counted one time only. The top ten clonotypes cover approximately 15% of the sample. This specimen was unsorted PBMCs, taken 0.1 years after starting antiretroviral therapy. The origin of the receptors is a man aged 40-49 years with HIV.

This clone was observed once. The V gene is TRBV19, the J gene TRBJ1-2, with TRBD1 matching 7 bases. Germline V gene lookup returns CDR1 LNHDA and CDR2 SQIVND (reference sequence). With 5 bases clipped from V and 6 bases from J, the junction kept 0 bases outside the gene matches. The CDR3 sequence is 11 residues long. CDR3 amino acids: CASSDRDGYTF. The CDR3 DNA reads TGTGCCAGTAGTGACAGGGATGGCTACACCTTC.

V is TRBV10-1 and J is TRBJ2-7, with a weak D call TRBD1 (5 bases). This CDR3 region has 16 residues. Germline V gives CDR1 WNHNN, CDR2 SYGVQD (reference sequence). Trimming took off 3 bases at V and 1 base at J, with 16 bases between the two ends. CDR3 nucleotide sequence: TGCGCCAGCAGTGAAGGCTTGGGGCAGGGATCCTACGAGCAGTACTTC. Amino acids: CASSEGLGQGSYEQYF.

This clone has more than one count but fewer than ten. The chain has TRBV7-2 and TRBJ1-5; 8 positions match TRBD1. Per germline, CDR1 SGHTA and CDR2 FQGNSA. The J segment lost 7 bases and the V segment lost 3 bases, leaving 5 bases of the junction unmatched. The CDR3 covers 14 residues. The CDR3 here is CASSFGQGGQPQHF. The CDR3 DNA follows: TGTGCCAGCAGCTTCGGACAGGGCGGACAGCCCCAGCATTTT.